This TCR beta chain appears in the sequencing data of a study of control samples from healthy donors and cancer patients. Assay used: immunoSEQ multiplex PCR; TCRdb lists only in-frame clones, some missing. The sample lists 150,000 to 200,000 clones, 75% to 95% occurring once. V gave up 3 bases and J gave up 7 bases, with 9 bases separating them. Germline CDR1 is SGHTA and CDR2 is FQGTGA. This CDR3 spans 13 amino acids. The receptor was isolated from a woman aged 40 to 50 in good health. The sequenced sample consisted of blood. V is TRBV7-3 and J is TRBJ1-4; D is unresolved. CDR3 loop: CASSFGPSEKLFF. CDR3 bases: TGTGCCAGCAGCTTCGGACCATCTGAAAAACTGTTTTTT.